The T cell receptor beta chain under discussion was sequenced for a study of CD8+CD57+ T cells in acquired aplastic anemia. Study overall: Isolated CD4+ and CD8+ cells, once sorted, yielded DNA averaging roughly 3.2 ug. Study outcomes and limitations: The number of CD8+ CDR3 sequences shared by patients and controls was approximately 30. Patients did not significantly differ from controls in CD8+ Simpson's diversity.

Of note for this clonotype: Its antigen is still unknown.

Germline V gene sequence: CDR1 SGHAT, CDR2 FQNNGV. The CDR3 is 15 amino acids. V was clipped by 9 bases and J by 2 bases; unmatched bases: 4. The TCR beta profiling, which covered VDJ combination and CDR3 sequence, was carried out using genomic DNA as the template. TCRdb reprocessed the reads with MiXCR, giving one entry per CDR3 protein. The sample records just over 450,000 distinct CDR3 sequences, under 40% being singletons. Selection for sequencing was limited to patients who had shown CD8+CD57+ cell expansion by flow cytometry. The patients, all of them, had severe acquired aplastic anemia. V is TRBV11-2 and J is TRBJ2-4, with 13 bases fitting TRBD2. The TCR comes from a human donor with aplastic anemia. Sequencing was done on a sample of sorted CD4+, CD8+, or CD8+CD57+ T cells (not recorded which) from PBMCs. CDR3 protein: CASSTSGGSKNIQYF. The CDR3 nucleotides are TGTGCCAGTTCGACTAGCGGGGGGTCCAAAAACATTCAGTACTTC.